The 17 T cell receptor beta chains below all came from one sample that was sequenced in a study of T cell repertoires in cytomegalovirus infection. TCRdb reprocessed the reads via MiXCR and lists one record per CDR3 protein. The table lists about 460,000 distinct CDR3 sequences, around 11% of them singletons. Sequenced: PBMCs. These receptors all stem from a human donor in good health (CMV status not recorded). Some clones in this sample may be carry-over from other donors' samples.

This clonotype occurred many times. V usage is TRBV15 and J usage is TRBJ2-7; D not certain. The V end lost 2 bases, the J end lost 2 bases, and 10 bases lay between the germline ends. Germline CDR1 reads LNHNV; CDR2 reads YYDKDF (reference sequence). The CDR3 totals 14 residues. The CDR3 DNA sequence: TGTGCCACCAGCAGACTAGACACGACCTACGAGCAGTACTTC. It is translated as CATSRLDTTYEQYF. The variable domain in full, completed from reference TRBV15 and TRBJ2-7, reads DAMVIQNPRYQVTQFGKPVTLSCSQTLNHNVMYWYQQKSSQAPKLLFHYYDKDFNNEADTPDNFQSRRPNTSFCFLDIRSPGLGDTAMYLCATSRLDTTYEQYFGPGTRLTVT.

The sample holds many counts of this clonotype. The genes are TRBV28 and TRBJ2-1; D is unresolved. CDR1 MDHEN and CDR2 SYDVKM come from the germline V gene. The CDR3 is 13 residues long. Trimming left V 8 bases short and J 4 bases short, with 12 bases between. The chain's CDR3 is CASSRLSYNEQFF. CDR3 in DNA: TGTGCCAGCTCCCGATTATCGTACAATGAGCAGTTCTTC.

There are many counts of this clonotype. The V gene is TRBV20-1, the J gene TRBJ2-1; D is unresolved. V lost 1 base, J lost 0 bases, and 13 bases lay in between. Germline lookup yields CDR1 DFQATT and CDR2 SNEGSKA (reference sequence). CDR3 size: 16 residues. Here the CDR3 reads CSARAEGSYSYNEQFF. The CDR3 DNA reads as TGCAGTGCTAGAGCCGAAGGCTCCTACTCCTACAATGAGCAGTTCTTC.

The sample holds many counts of this clonotype. This rearrangement joins TRBV2 to TRBJ1-2; 9 nucleotides match TRBD1. Germline CDR1 reads SNHLY; CDR2 reads FYNNEI. The length of the CDR3 is 13 residues. With V trimmed by 5 bases and J by 9 bases, 7 bases remained unmatched. The CDR3 protein is CASSSDRGESYTF. The CDR3 DNA is TGTGCCAGCAGTTCGGACAGGGGTGAAAGCTACACCTTC.

This clonotype has at least ten counts. The rearrangement uses TRBV7-9 and TRBJ1-5, with D uncertain. V was pared by 0 bases and J by 3 bases, with 15 bases between. Germline-derived CDR1 and CDR2 are SEHNR and FQNEAQ (reference sequence). The CDR3 sequence is 17 residues long. The CDR3 reads CASSLAPAGVFNQPQHF. The CDR3 nucleotides are TGTGCCAGCAGCTTAGCGCCGGCCGGGGTCTTCAATCAGCCCCAGCATTTT.

This clonotype occurred a few times. This sequence joins TRBV3-1 and TRBJ2-5, with D possibly being TRBD1 or TRBD2 (6 bases each). Germline loops: CDR1 LGHDT, CDR2 YNNKEL (reference sequence). The CDR3 extends over 14 amino acids. With 1 base removed from V and 5 bases from J, the gap between germline ends came to 11 bases. The CDR3 spells CASSQVRGVETQYF. The DNA of the CDR3 is TGTGCCAGCAGCCAAGTAAGGGGGGTGGAGACCCAGTACTTC.

This clonotype occurred many times. V is TRBV28 and J is TRBJ1-5; TRBD1 might be the D (5 bases). The CDR3 covers 12 residues. The germline V and J ends were trimmed by 6 bases and 16 bases, with 19 bases remaining between them. The germline gives CDR1 MDHEN, CDR2 SYDVKM. The CDR3 sequence: CASSSSRDEDHF. In nucleotides, the CDR3 is TGTGCCAGCAGCTCCTCCCGGGACGAGGATCATTTT.

The table lists this clonotype with many counts. The CDR3 DNA follows: TGTGCCACCAGCAGAGATTTATTTGCGGGAGGGCTGGGGGAGCAGTTCTTC. Encoded protein: CATSRDLFAGGLGEQFF. The chain employs TRBV15 and TRBJ2-1; 9 bases are a match to TRBD2. Germline trimming cut 0 bases from V and 10 bases from J; bases unmatched to any gene: 13. Germline assignment: CDR1 LNHNV and CDR2 YYDKDF (reference sequence). CDR3 length: 17 amino acids.

There are many counts of this clonotype. This sequence joins TRBV7-8 and TRBJ2-4, with a possible D match to TRBD1 (5 bases). In germline, CDR1 is SGHVS, CDR2 FQNEAQ. This CDR3 has 13 residues. V lost 1 base and J lost 8, with 9 bases in between. CDR3 nucleotides: TGTGCCAGCAGCTTAGAAACCAGGGACATTCAGTACTTC. Translating gives CASSLETRDIQYF. The whole variable domain, remainder taken from reference TRBV7-8 and TRBJ2-4, is GAGVSQSPRYKVAKRGQDVALRCDPISGHVSLFWYQQALGQGPEFLTYFQNEAQLDKSGLPSDRFFAERPEGSVSTLKIQRTQQEDSAVYLCASSLETRDIQYFGAGTRLSVL.

CDR3 nucleotide sequence: TGTGCCAGCAGCCGAGACCTAGGGACAGGAAACACCATATATTTT. Its protein product is CASSRDLGTGNTIYF. The chain joins TRBV3-1 to TRBJ1-3; possible D gene TRBD1, 6 bases. From germline, CDR1 is LGHDT and CDR2 YNNKEL (reference sequence). This CDR3 comprises 15 residues. The V end lost 4 bases, the J end lost 4 bases, and 14 bases lay between the germline ends.

This clonotype has a count of ten or more. V and J are TRBV7-6 and TRBJ2-7; D not certain. The germline gives CDR1 SGHVS, CDR2 FNYEAQ. Trimming cost V 1 base and J 7 bases, with 11 bases left between them. CDR3 length: 13 residues. The CDR3 DNA is TGTGCCAGCAGCTTAGAAAGAGCCCAAGAGCAGTACTTC. Translation: CASSLERAQEQYF.

This clonotype was detected many times. This rearrangement joins TRBV20-1 to TRBJ1-6; D unclear. Trimming removed 6 bases from V and 3 bases from J, with 15 bases in between. CDR3 length equals 15 residues. Germline lookup yields CDR1 DFQATT and CDR2 SNEGSKA (reference sequence). CDR3 sequence: CSALFDGRYNSPLHF. The CDR3 DNA follows: TGCAGTGCCCTATTCGACGGTCGCTATAATTCACCCCTCCACTTT.

With regard to this clonotype: Mismatch with germline at one junction end may stem from a read error. This chain uses TRBV28 with TRBJ1-1, with D possibly being TRBD1 (5 bases). Germline CDR1 is MDHEN and CDR2 is SYDVKM. The length of the CDR3 is 14 residues. For the CDR3, the DNA is TGTGCCAGCACCCTCGGGACGGGTAACACTGAAGTTTTCTTT. This sequence encodes CASTLGTGNTEVFF.

This clonotype was observed at least ten times. V usage is TRBV30 and J usage is TRBJ1-2, with TRBD1 matching over 8 bases. V trimming: 3 bases; J trimming: 4 bases; junction bases outside the gene matches: 4. Germline CDR1 and CDR2: GTSNPN and SVGIG (reference sequence). CDR3 length equals 13 residues. This CDR3 reads CAWRRDRPYGYTF. DNA for the CDR3: TGTGCCTGGAGGAGGGACAGGCCCTATGGCTACACCTTC.

This clonotype was observed at least ten times. The gene calls are TRBV6-1 and TRBJ1-1; D is perhaps TRBD1 (5 bases). Per germline, CDR1 MNHNS and CDR2 SASEGT. The CDR3 sequence is 15 residues long. Trimming shortened V by 7 bases and J by 0 bases, and 15 bases separated the two germline ends. The CDR3 region has the DNA TGTGCCAGCACTCCGGGACCAACAATGAACACTGAAGCTTTCTTT. Its protein is CASTPGPTMNTEAFF.

The CDR3 protein is CSARTSGNTDTQYF. CDR3 coding DNA: TGCAGTGCAAGGACTAGCGGAAACACAGATACGCAGTATTTT. The V call is TRBV20-1, the J call TRBJ2-3; 10 bases fit TRBD2. The CDR3 contains 14 residues. Per the germline V gene, CDR1 is DFQATT and CDR2 is SNEGSKA (reference sequence). V lost 6 bases and J lost 2; bases outside the gene matches: 5.

This clonotype was counted ten times or more. The genes are TRBV14 and TRBJ1-1, with D perhaps TRBD1 (6 bases). The CDR3 loop spans 16 amino acids. V was clipped by 4 bases and J by 6 bases, with 21 bases between them. From germline, CDR1 is SGHDN and CDR2 FVKESK. Here the CDR3 reads CASSPLGRGPRAEAFF. CDR3 sequence (DNA): TGTGCCAGCAGCCCACTGGGCAGGGGCCCTCGGGCTGAAGCTTTCTTT. The entire variable domain, with the rest obtained from reference TRBV14 and TRBJ1-1, is as follows: EAGVTQFPSHSVIEKGQTVTLRCDPISGHDNLYWYRRVMGKEIKFLLHFVKESKQDESGMPNNRFLAERTGGTYSTLKVQPAELEDSGVYFCASSPLGRGPRAEAFFGQGTRLTVV.